The clone carrying this T cell receptor beta chain was observed at least ten times. This record belongs to a study of T cells in Graves' hyperthyroidism and ophthalmopathy. TCR beta CDR3 sequences were amplified from RNA transcripts. The HTBI primer set served for first-round RT-PCR of the TCR CDR3. TCRdb re-called the multiplex PCR reads through MiXCR, storing one row per CDR3 protein. The sample contains fewer than 350,000 distinct CDR3 sequences, about a sixth of which appear only once. The CDR3 runs to 16 residues. Germline lookup yields CDR1 MGHRA and CDR2 YSYEKL. With 4 bases clipped from V and 5 bases from J, the junction kept 8 bases outside the gene matches.

The clonotype was recovered from a woman aged 35 to 49 with Graves' ophthalmopathy. The sample comprised blood. The gene calls are TRBV4-1 and TRBJ2-7; 13 nucleotides line up with TRBD2. CDR3 in amino acids: CASSRGTSGIAHEQYF. The CDR3 region has the DNA TGCGCCAGCAGCCGGGGGACTAGCGGGATAGCACACGAGCAGTACTTC.